The TCR beta chain under discussion was sequenced for a study of response to subunit inactivated influenza vaccine. TCRdb re-called the RT-PCR reads with MiXCR, one entry per CDR3 protein. The sample shows approximately 500,000 distinct CDR3 sequences, roughly 25% of them seen only once. V was clipped by 5 bases and J by 1 base; unmatched bases: 4. CDR3 length: 17 amino acids. Germline V gene lookup returns CDR1 SEHNR and CDR2 FQNEAQ (reference sequence). This clonotype appeared a few times. A further study also used this sample, focusing on T cells expressing NK-cell markers. That source reports: Scientists made TCR beta cDNA using 5'RACE template switching with UMIs. Source material for TCR beta repertoires consisted of sorted CD3+CD56+NKG2C+, CD3+CD56+NKG2C- and CD3+CD56-NKG2C+ T cells. Eight donors were sequenced, seven testing HCMV-seropositive and one testing seronegative. An anti-gamma-delta TCR antibody restricted sorting to alpha-beta TCR T cells in several experiments. A handful of donors showed these clonotypes also leading the CD3+CD56-NKG2C+ fraction.

The chain uses TRBV7-9 and TRBJ2-6, with 11 bases that match TRBD1. The clonotype comes from a man aged 45 to 65 who received an inactivated influenza vaccine. Source: CD4+ T cells sorted from PBMCs, taken roughly 12 days after vaccination. The CDR3 sequence is CASSADRGRSGANVLTF. CDR3 DNA: TGTGCCAGCAGCGCGGACAGGGGGCGTTCTGGGGCCAACGTCCTGACTTTC.